This T cell receptor (beta chain) came from a study of blood T cell repertoires in COVID-19. About the study: Sources were T cells, B-cell-depleted T cells, or PBMCs; the material itself was cDNA or gDNA.

There are 16 residues in the CDR3. V lost 5 bases, J lost 4 bases, and 20 bases lay in between. Germline CDR1 and CDR2: SGHAT and FQNNGV. As processed by the authors: Amplifying reference gene primers gave estimates of nucleated cell counts. The assay was immunoSEQ multiplex PCR, and TCRdb's table has in-frame clones only and misses some. The V and J calls and the clone size are those of that table, but D and trimming were determined from the DNA. This sample carries 360,000 or so clones, roughly nine tenths of them seen once, and the ten largest clones take about 3.9%. This chain connects TRBV11-2 to TRBJ1-1; the D gene is possibly TRBD1 (5 bases). The source is a woman aged 55-69 years with COVID-19, enrolled during active disease. The sample consisted of peripheral blood. The CDR3: CASSPLLGQGSTEAFF. The CDR3 region has the DNA TGTGCCAGCAGCCCCCTCCTAGGGCAGGGCTCCACTGAAGCTTTCTTT.